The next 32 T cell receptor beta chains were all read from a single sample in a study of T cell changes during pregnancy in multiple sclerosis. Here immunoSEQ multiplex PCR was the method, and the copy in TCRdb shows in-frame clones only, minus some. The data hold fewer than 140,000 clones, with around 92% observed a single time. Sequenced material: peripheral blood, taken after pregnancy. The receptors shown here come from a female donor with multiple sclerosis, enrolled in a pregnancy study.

CDR3 region: CASRPLAGSSYEQYF. CDR3 sequence (DNA): TGCGCCAGCAGACCACTAGCGGGGTCTTCCTACGAGCAGTACTTC. J is TRBJ2-7 and V is TRBV5-1; TRBD2 agrees at 10 bases. Germline lookup yields CDR1 SGHRS and CDR2 YFSETQ. CDR3 size: 15 residues. V gave up 5 bases and J gave up 1 base; unmatched junction bases: 6.

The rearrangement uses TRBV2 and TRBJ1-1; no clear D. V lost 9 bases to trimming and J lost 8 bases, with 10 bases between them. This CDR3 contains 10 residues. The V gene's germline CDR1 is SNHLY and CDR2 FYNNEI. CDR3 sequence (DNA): TGTGCCAGTACGGGGAAAGAAGCTTTCTTT. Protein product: CASTGKEAFF.

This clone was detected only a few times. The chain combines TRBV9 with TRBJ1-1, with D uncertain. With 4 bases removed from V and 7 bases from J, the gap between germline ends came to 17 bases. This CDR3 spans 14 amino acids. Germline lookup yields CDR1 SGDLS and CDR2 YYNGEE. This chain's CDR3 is CASSSRAGLSEAFF. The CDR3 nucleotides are TGTGCCAGCAGCTCTAGAGCGGGTTTAAGTGAAGCTTTCTTT.

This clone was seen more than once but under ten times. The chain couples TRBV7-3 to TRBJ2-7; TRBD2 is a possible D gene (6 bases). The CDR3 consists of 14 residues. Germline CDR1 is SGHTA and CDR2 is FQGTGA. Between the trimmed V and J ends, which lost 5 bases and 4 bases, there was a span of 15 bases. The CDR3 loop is CASSPGGSYYEQYF. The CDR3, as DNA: TGTGCCAGCAGCCCCGGGGGATCTTATTACGAGCAGTACTTC.

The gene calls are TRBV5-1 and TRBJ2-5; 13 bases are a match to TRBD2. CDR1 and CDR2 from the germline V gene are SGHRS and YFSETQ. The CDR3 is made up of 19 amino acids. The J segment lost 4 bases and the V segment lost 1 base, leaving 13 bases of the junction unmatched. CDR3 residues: CASSLRGRTSGRGAETQYF. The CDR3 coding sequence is TGCGCCAGCAGCTTGCGGGGACGTACTAGCGGGAGGGGCGCAGAGACCCAGTACTTC.

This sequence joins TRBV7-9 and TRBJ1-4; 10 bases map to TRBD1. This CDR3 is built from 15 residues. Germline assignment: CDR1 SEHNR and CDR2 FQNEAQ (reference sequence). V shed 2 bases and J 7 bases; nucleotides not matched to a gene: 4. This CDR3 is CASSLKGTGAEKLFF. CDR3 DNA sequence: TGTGCCAGCAGCTTAAAAGGGACAGGGGCTGAAAAACTGTTTTTT.

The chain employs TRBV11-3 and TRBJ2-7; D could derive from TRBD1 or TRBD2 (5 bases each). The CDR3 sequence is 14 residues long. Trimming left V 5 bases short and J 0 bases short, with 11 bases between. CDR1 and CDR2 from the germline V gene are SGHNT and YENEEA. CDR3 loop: CASSLAGPSYEQYF. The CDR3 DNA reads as TGTGCCAGCAGCCTAGCAGGGCCCTCCTACGAGCAGTACTTC.

This CDR3 reads CAWSLTSGRAQAYEQYF. CDR3 sequence (DNA): TGTGCCTGGAGCCTGACTAGCGGGAGGGCCCAGGCCTACGAGCAGTACTTC. The V gene is TRBV30, the J gene TRBJ2-7, with 14 positions matching TRBD2. The trim removed 3 bases at V and 2 bases at J, leaving 9 bases unmatched. Germline V CDR1 and CDR2: GTSNPN, SVGIG (reference sequence). The CDR3 sequence is 17 residues long. Complete variable domain (other parts from reference TRBV30 and TRBJ2-7): SQTIHQWPATLVQPVGSPLSLECTVEGTSNPNLYWYRQAAGRGLQLLFYSVGIGQISSEVPQNLSASRPQDRQFILSSKKLLLSDSGFYLCAWSLTSGRAQAYEQYFGPGTRLTVT.

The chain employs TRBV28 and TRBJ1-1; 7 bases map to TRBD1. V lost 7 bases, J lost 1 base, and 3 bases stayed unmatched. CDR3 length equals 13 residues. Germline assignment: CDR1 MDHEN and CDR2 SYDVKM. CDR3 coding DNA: TGTGCCAGCATCGGACAGGCGAACACTGAAGCTTTCTTT. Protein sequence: CASIGQANTEAFF.

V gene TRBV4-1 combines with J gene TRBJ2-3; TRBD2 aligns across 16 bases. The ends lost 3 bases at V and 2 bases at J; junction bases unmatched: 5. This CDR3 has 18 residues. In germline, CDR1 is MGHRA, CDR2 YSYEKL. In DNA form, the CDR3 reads TGCGCCAGCAGCCAGGGAGGGACTAGCGGGAGGGCCACAGATACGCAGTATTTT. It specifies CASSQGGTSGRATDTQYF.

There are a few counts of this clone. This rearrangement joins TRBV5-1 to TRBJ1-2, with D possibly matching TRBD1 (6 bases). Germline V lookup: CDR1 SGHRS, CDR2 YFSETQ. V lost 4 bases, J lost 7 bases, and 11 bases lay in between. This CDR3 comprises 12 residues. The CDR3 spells CASSNLQGGYTF. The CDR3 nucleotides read TGCGCCAGCAGCAACCTACAGGGTGGCTACACCTTC.

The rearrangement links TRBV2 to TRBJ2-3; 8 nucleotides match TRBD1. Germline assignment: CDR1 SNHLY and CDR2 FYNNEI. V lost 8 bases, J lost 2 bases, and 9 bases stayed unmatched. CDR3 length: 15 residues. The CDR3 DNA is TGTGCCAGCCTGATCCTGACAGGGGCCACAGATACGCAGTATTTT. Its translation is CASLILTGATDTQYF.

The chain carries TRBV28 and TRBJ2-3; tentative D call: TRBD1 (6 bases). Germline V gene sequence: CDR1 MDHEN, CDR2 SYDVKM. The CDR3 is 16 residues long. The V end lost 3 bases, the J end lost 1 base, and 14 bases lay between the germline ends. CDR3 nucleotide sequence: TGTGCCAGCAGTTTGAGAGGGACACCACGCACAGATACGCAGTATTTT. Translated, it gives CASSLRGTPRTDTQYF.

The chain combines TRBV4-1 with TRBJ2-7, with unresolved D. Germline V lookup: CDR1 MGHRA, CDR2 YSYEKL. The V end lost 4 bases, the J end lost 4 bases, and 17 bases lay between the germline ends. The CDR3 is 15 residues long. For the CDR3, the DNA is TGCGCCAGCAGCCTCCAGGTAGATAAACCTTACGAGCAGTACTTC. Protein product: CASSLQVDKPYEQYF.

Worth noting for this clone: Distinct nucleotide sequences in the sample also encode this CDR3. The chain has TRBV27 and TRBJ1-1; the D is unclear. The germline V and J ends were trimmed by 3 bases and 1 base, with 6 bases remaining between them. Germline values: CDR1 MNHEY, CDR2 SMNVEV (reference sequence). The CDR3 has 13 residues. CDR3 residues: CASSFSRNTEAFF. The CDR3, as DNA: TGTGCCAGCAGTTTCTCCAGGAACACTGAAGCTTTCTTT.

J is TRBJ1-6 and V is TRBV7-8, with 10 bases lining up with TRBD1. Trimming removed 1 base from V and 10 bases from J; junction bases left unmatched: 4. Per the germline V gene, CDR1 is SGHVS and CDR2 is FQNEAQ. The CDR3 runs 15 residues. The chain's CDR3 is CASSLEGTGDSPLHF. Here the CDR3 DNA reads TGTGCCAGCAGCTTAGAGGGGACAGGGGACTCACCCCTCCACTTT. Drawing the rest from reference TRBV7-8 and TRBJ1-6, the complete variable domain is GAGVSQSPRYKVAKRGQDVALRCDPISGHVSLFWYQQALGQGPEFLTYFQNEAQLDKSGLPSDRFFAERPEGSVSTLKIQRTQQEDSAVYLCASSLEGTGDSPLHFGNGTRLTVT.

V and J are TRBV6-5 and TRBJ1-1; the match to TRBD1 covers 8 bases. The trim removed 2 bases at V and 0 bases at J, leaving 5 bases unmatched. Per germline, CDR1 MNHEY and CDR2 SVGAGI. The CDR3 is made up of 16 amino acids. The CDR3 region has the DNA TGTGCCAGCAGTTACCTCGGACAGGGAATGAACACTGAAGCTTTCTTT. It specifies CASSYLGQGMNTEAFF.

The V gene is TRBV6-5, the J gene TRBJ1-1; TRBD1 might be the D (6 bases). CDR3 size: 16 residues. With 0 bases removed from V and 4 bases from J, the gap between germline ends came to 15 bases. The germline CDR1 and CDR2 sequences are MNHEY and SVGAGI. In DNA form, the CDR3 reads TGTGCCAGCAGTTACTCTAGTCAGGGGAAAGGCACTGAAGCTTTCTTT. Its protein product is CASSYSSQGKGTEAFF.

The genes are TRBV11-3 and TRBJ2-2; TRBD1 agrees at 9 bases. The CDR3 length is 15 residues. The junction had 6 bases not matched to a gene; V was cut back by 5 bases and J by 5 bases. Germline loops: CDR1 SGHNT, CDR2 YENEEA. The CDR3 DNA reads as TGTGCCAGCAGCCAAAGGACAGGGGATACCGGGGAGCTGTTTTTT. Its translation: CASSQRTGDTGELFF.

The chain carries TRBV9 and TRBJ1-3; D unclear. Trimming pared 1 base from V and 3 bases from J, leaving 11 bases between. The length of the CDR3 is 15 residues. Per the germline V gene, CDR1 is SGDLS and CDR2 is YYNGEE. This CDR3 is CASSVKGSSGNTIYF. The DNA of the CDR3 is TGTGCCAGCAGCGTAAAAGGGAGTAGTGGAAACACCATATATTTT. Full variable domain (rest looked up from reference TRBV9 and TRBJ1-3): DSGVTQTPKHLITATGQRVTLRCSPRSGDLSVYWYQQSLDQGLQFLIQYYNGEERAKGNILERFSAQQFPDLHSELNLSSLELGDSALYFCASSVKGSSGNTIYFGEGSWLTVV.

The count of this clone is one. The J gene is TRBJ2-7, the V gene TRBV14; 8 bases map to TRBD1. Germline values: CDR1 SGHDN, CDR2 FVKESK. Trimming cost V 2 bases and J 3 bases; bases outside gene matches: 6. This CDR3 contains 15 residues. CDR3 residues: CASSQRRTGNYEQYF. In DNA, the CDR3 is TGTGCCAGCAGCCAAAGGAGGACAGGGAACTACGAGCAGTACTTC. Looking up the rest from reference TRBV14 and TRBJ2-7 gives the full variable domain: EAGVTQFPSHSVIEKGQTVTLRCDPISGHDNLYWYRRVMGKEIKFLLHFVKESKQDESGMPNNRFLAERTGGTYSTLKVQPAELEDSGVYFCASSQRRTGNYEQYFGPGTRLTVT.

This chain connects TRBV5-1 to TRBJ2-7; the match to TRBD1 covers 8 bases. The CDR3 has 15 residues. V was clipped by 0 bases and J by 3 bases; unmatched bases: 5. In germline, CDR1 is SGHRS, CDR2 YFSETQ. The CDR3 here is CASSLARGLNYEQYF. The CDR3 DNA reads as TGCGCCAGCAGCTTGGCCAGGGGGCTCAACTACGAGCAGTACTTC.

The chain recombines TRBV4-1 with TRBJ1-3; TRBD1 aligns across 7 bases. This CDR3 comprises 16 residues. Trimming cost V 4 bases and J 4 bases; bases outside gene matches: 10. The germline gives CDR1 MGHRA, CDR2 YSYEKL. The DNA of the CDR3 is TGCGCCAGCAGCCCCAGACAGGGTCTTATCGGAAACACCATATATTTT. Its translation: CASSPRQGLIGNTIYF.

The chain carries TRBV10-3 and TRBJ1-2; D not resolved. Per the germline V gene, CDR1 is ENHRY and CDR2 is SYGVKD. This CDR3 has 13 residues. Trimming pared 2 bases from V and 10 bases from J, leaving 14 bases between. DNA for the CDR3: TGTGCCATCAGTGAGGGGGAGGGTAGTGACTACACCTTC. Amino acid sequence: CAISEGEGSDYTF.

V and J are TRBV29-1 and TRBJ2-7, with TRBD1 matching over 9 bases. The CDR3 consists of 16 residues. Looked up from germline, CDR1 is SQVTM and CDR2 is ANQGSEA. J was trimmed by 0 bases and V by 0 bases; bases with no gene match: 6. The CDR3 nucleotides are TGCAGCGTTGAAGATCGACAGGGGGGGACCTCCTACGAGCAGTACTTC. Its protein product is CSVEDRQGGTSYEQYF.

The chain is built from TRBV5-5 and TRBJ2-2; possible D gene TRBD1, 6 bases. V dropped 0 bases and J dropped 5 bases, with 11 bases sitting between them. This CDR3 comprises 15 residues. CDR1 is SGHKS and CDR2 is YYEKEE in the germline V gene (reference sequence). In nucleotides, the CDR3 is TGTGCCAGCAGCTTGGATCAGGGGCTAACCGGGGAGCTGTTTTTT. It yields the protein CASSLDQGLTGELFF.

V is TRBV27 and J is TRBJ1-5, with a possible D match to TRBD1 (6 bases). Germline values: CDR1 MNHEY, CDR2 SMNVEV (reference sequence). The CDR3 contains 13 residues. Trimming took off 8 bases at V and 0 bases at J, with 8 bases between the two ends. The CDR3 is CASGRGSNQPQHF. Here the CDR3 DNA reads TGTGCCAGCGGCAGGGGTAGCAATCAGCCCCAGCATTTT.

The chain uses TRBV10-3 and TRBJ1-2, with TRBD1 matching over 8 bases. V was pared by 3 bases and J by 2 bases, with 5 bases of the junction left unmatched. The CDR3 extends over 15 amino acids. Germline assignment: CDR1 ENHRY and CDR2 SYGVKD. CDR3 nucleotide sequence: TGTGCCATCAGTGATAGCACAGGGGGGAACTATGGCTACACCTTC. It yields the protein CAISDSTGGNYGYTF.

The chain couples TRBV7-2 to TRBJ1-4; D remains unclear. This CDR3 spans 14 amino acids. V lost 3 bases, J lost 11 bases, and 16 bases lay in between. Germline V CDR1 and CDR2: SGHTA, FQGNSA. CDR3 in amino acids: CASSLEPGVPKLFF. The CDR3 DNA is TGTGCCAGCAGCTTGGAGCCCGGAGTACCCAAACTGTTTTTT. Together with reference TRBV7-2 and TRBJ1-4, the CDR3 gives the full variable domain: GAGVSQSPSNKVTEKGKDVELRCDPISGHTALYWYRQSLGQGLEFLIYFQGNSAPDKSGLPSDRFSAERTGGSVSTLTIQRTQQEDSAVYLCASSLEPGVPKLFFGSGTQLSVL.

In DNA form, the CDR3 reads TGTGCCAGCAGCAAAGGAGTCGGGGGGCAAGTATCTATGAGCTACGAGCAGTACTTC. It translates to CASSKGVGGQVSMSYEQYF. The chain couples TRBV21-1 to TRBJ2-7; the D call TRBD2 from the table was never checked on the DNA. TRBV21-1 is deemed a pseudogene. The CDR3 has 19 amino acids.

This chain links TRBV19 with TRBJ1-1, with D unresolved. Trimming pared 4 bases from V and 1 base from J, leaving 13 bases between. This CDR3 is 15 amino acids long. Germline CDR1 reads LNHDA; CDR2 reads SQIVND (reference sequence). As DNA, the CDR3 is TGTGCCAGTAGTAATCCCCGGGTGGGGAACACTGAAGCTTTCTTT. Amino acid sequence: CASSNPRVGNTEAFF.

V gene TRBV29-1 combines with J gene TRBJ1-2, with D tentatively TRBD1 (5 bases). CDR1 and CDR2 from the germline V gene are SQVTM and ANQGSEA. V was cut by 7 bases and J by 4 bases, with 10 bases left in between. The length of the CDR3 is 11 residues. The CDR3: CSGGDGYGYTF. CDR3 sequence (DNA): TGCAGCGGCGGGGACGGCTATGGCTACACCTTC.